This T cell receptor beta chain was observed in a study of read filtering for tumor transcriptome and immune sequencing. The library was built from 400 ng RNA with molecular barcoded adaptors for alpha/delta and beta/gamma chains. TCRdb itself ran the reads through MiXCR, one entry per CDR3 protein. The sample shows 75,000 to 90,000 distinct CDR3 sequences, 12% of them seen only once. Germline CDR1 reads DFQATT; CDR2 reads SNEGSKA (reference sequence). The CDR3 loop spans 15 amino acids. V shed 3 bases and J 2 bases; nucleotides not matched to a gene: 6. The sample holds a few counts of this clonotype.

Sequences were obtained from a population of CD138-negative cells sorted from bone marrow. The sequence derives from a donor older than 35 with multiple myeloma. This rearrangement joins TRBV20-1 to TRBJ1-2, with 10 bases matching TRBD1. The DNA of the CDR3 is TGCAGTGCTAGTAACCCGGGACAGGGGAACTATGGCTACACCTTC. This encodes CSASNPGQGNYGYTF.